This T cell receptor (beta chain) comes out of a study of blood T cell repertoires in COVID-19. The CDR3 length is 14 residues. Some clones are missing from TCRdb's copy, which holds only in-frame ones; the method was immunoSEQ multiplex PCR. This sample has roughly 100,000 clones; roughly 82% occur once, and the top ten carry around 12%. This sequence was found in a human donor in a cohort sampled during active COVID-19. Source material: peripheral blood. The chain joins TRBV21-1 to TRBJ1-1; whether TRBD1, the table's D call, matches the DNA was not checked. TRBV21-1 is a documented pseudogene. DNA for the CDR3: TGTGCCAGCAGCAAATACAGGGGTTGTACTGAAGCTTTCTTT. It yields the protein CASSKYRGCTEAFF.